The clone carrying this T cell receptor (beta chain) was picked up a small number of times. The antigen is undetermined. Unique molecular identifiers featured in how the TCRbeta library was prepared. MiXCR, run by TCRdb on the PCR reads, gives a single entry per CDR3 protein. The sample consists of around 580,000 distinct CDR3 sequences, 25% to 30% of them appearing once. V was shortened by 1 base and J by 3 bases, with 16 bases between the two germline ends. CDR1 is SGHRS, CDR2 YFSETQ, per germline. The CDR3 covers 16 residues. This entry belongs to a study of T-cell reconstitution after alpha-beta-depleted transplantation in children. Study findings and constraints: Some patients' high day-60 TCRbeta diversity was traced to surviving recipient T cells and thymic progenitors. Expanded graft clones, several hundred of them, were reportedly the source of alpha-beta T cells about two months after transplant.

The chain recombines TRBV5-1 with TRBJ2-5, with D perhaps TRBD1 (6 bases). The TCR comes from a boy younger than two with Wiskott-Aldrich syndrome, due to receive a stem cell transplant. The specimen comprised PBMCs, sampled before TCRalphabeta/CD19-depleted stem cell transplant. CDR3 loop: CASSLFRDTTKETQYF. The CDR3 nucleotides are TGCGCCAGCAGCTTGTTCAGGGACACTACTAAAGAGACCCAGTACTTC.